This TCR beta chain originates from a study of regulatory T cells in long-lasting Graves disease. Study-wide findings and caveats: Sharing of public clonotypes was greater in persistent patients (about 3,000) than in new patients (around 890).

V trimming: 5 bases; J trimming: 9 bases; junction bases outside the gene matches: 17. Per germline, CDR1 SGHAT and CDR2 FQNNGV. The length of the CDR3 is 17 residues. This clonotype was counted many times. The antigen is not known. The time point was: newly diagnosed GD, antithyroid drugs for less than 3 months. After RNA was extracted from PBMCs, the TCR library was made from it. Libraries of TCR beta came from iRepertoire HTBI primers plus Arm-PCR of CDR3 regions. TCRdb re-called the multiplex PCR reads with MiXCR, one entry per CDR3 protein. The sample gives 400,000 to 450,000 distinct CDR3 sequences, approximately 16% of which show up once; approximately 12% is in the top ten. The sample also formed part of further work on T cells in Graves' hyperthyroidism and ophthalmopathy.

The source of this sequence is a woman in her 30s with Graves disease. This chain joins TRBV11-2 and TRBJ2-1; TRBD1 agrees at 9 bases. Sequencing used peripheral blood mononuclear cells (PBMCs), obtained at new diagnosis, from a patient treated with antithyroid drugs. CDR3 sequence (DNA): TGTGCCAGCAGCCCTCTACCGGGACAGGGATCGGAAGGTGAGCAGTTCTTC. It encodes CASSPLPGQGSEGEQFF.